This T cell receptor (beta chain) was obtained from a study of cytomegalovirus exposure and HLA in healthy donors. Broader study findings: Rare sequences made up most TCRs, while some public TCRs were found in many donors. The study flagged roughly 160 TCR beta chains as cytomegalovirus-associated.

Germline CDR1 reads MGHDK; CDR2 reads SYGVNS. After removal of 5 bases from V and 4 bases from J, the junction contained 12 bases not matched to a gene. The CDR3 consists of 18 residues. Details on this clone: Antigen specificity is unknown.

It was the approximately 120-subject validation cohort, separate from the approximately 690-subject first cohort, to which the donors belonged. The assay was immunoSEQ multiplex PCR, and TCRdb's table has in-frame clones only and misses some. The sample lists about 140,000 clones, around 87% occurring once. The chain carries TRBV25-1 and TRBJ2-7; TRBD2 agrees at 15 bases. Sequenced: PBMCs. This TCR came from a man aged 18-30 years in good health and CMV-seropositive. CDR3 nucleotides: TGTGCCAGCAGTTCACTCGAGGCGGGACTAGCGGGAGGTTACGAGCAGTACTTC. The encoded protein is CASSSLEAGLAGGYEQYF.